Listed below are T cell receptor beta chains from one sample, sequenced in a study of shared clonotypes between healthy human individuals. Produced via immunoSEQ multiplex PCR; TCRdb's table is partial and in-frame only. The sample includes around 2.5 million clones, approximately 93% of them seen just once. Material for sequencing was naive CD4+ T cells from PBMCs. The receptors originated from a man aged 18-30 years in good health. Some clones in this sample may be carry-over from other donors' samples. CDR3s include the opening cysteine and the closing phenylalanine or tryptophan. The D gene is left open where the match is weak. Size is omitted from some rows. Given values are once, few, many or a class for expanded clones.

DNA	CDR3	V	D	size	J
TGTGCCAGCTCCCTCGGCGGGGGAGGGAACACTGAAGCTTTCTTT	CASSLGGGGNTEAFF	TRBV18	.	.	TRBJ1-1
TGTGCCAGCAGCCAAAGCCAGGGGGTCAGGCCGGGGGGCTACACCTTC	CASSQSQGVRPGGYTF	TRBV4-2	TRBD1	.	TRBJ1-2
TGTGCCAGCAGTGAACAGGGGGAGCACAATTCACCCCTCCACTTT	CASSEQGEHNSPLHF	TRBV2	TRBD1	.	TRBJ1-6
TGTGCCAGTAAGGCTCGAGCTGGCTACACCTTC	CASKARAGYTF	TRBV28	.	.	TRBJ1-2
TGTGCCAGCACCCGACTAAAGTACGGGGGAGAGACCCAGTACTTC	CASTRLKYGGETQYF	TRBV6-6	.	.	TRBJ2-5
TGTGCCAGCAGCCCCTTGGGTGGAGCTGAGCAGTTCTTC	CASSPLGGAEQFF	TRBV6-5	.	once	TRBJ2-1
TGTGCCAGCAGTTTCTGGACCGGGGCCGAGCAGTACTTC	CASSFWTGAEQYF	TRBV6-5	.	.	TRBJ2-7
TGTGCCATCAGCCAGGGGTTGGGCGGAAACACCATATATTTT	CAISQGLGGNTIYF	TRBV10-3	.	.	TRBJ1-3
TGCGCCACTAACGAGGGGAGCACAGATACGCAGTATTTT	CATNEGSTDTQYF	TRBV5-1	.	.	TRBJ2-3
TGTGCCACAAACAGAGACCACGGCATCGATCAGCCCCAGCATTTT	CATNRDHGIDQPQHF	TRBV10-3	.	.	TRBJ1-5
TGTGCCAGCAGCGCCCGGGACAGGGATAATGGCTACACCTTC	CASSARDRDNGYTF	TRBV9	TRBD1	.	TRBJ1-2
TGTGCCAGCAGCCCACTATTGGGACAGTCGAACACCGGGGAGCTGTTTTTT	CASSPLLGQSNTGELFF	TRBV28	TRBD1	few	TRBJ2-2
TGTGCCAGCAGCTCCAGAGAGGGCAGCCGGTCCTACGAGCAGTACTTC	CASSSREGSRSYEQYF	TRBV11-1	.	.	TRBJ2-7
TGTGCCAGCAGCCTGGACAGGGGGAACTATGGCTACACCTTC	CASSLDRGNYGYTF	TRBV7-2	TRBD1	.	TRBJ1-2
TGTGCCTGGACCCAGCCAGGTCAGCCCCAGCATTTT	CAWTQPGQPQHF	TRBV30	.	.	TRBJ1-5
TGTGCCAGCAGCTTCGACAGGGGGACCTCCTACGAGCAGTACTTC	CASSFDRGTSYEQYF	TRBV11-2	TRBD1	once	TRBJ2-7
TGTGCCTTACGGACAGGGGGCTCAGGTCAGCCCCAGCATTTT	CALRTGGSGQPQHF	TRBV10-3	TRBD1	.	TRBJ1-5
TGTGCCAGTAGTATCACAGGGGGCCCACTCAATCAGCCCCAGCATTTT	CASSITGGPLNQPQHF	TRBV19	TRBD1	.	TRBJ1-5
TGTGCCAGCAGCTTAGCTCCGAAAGGCTACTACAATGAGCAGTTCTTC	CASSLAPKGYYNEQFF	TRBV7-9	.	.	TRBJ2-1
TGTGCCAGCAGTGAATGGCAAGACAGGGCTGAAAAACTGTTTTTT	CASSEWQDRAEKLFF	TRBV25-1	TRBD1	.	TRBJ1-4
TGTGCCAGCAGTGCCTCCCTCGGAACTGAAGCTTTCTTT	CASSASLGTEAFF	TRBV25-1	.	.	TRBJ1-1
TGTGCCAGTAGTATAATCCGGGGGAGATATACAGATACGCAGTATTTT	CASSIIRGRYTDTQYF	TRBV19	.	once	TRBJ2-3
TGTGCCAGCAGCCCCTATACTACCTCCTCTGGAAACACCATATATTTT	CASSPYTTSSGNTIYF	TRBV7-9	.	.	TRBJ1-3
TGTGCCAGCAGCTTGGCCCCGGGGGGGCGGATGGGTAATGAAAAACTGTTTTTT	CASSLAPGGRMGNEKLFF	TRBV7-2	.	.	TRBJ1-4